Below, 2 T cell receptor beta chains from the same sample are listed, as sequenced in a study of T cell responses to AZD1222 COVID-19 vaccine. Using immunoSEQ multiplex PCR, the repertoire was profiled, and TCRdb retains in-frame clones only, with some absent. This sample has about 94,000 clones, with approximately 81% found just once. Specimen: peripheral blood, collected 28 days after the second AZD1222 dose. The receptors derive from an adult who received the AZD1222 COVID-19 vaccine.

The J gene is TRBJ1-2, the V gene TRBV27; D not certain. This CDR3 has 13 residues. V was clipped by 3 bases and J by 2 bases, with 7 bases between them. The V gene's germline CDR1 is MNHEY and CDR2 SMNVEV (reference sequence). CDR3 in amino acids: CASSFGSNYGYTF. Written as DNA, the CDR3 is TGTGCCAGCAGTTTCGGGTCCAACTATGGCTACACCTTC.

The V and J genes are TRBV13 and TRBJ2-1; the D gene is possibly TRBD2 (5 bases). CDR1 is PRHDT, CDR2 FYEKMQ, per germline (reference sequence). Trimming stripped 1 base from V and 8 bases from J, with 15 bases between. The CDR3 length is 15 residues. The DNA for the CDR3 is TGTGCCAGCAGCTTAGCCGGGGTCATAGGATATGAGCAGTTCTTC. Translated, it gives CASSLAGVIGYEQFF.